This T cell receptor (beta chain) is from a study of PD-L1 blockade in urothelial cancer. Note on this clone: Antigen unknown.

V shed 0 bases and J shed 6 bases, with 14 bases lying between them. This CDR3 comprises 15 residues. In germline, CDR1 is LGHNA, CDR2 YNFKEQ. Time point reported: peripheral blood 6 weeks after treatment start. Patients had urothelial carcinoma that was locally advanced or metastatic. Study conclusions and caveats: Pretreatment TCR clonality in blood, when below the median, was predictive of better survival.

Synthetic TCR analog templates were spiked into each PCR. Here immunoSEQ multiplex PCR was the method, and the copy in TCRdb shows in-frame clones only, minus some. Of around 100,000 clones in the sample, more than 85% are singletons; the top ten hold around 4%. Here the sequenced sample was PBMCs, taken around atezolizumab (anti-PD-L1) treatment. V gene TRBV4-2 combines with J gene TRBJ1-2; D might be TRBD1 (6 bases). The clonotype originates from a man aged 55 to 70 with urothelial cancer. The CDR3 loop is CASSQENWGGDGYTF. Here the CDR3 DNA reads TGTGCCAGCAGCCAAGAAAATTGGGGGGGCGATGGCTACACCTTC.